A single sample is the source of the 14 T cell receptor beta chains below, sequenced in a study of blood T cell repertoires in COVID-19. The data were produced by immunoSEQ multiplex PCR, yet TCRdb's version contains in-frame clones alone and is incomplete. The sample has 150,000 to 200,000 clones; about 88% are singletons. The source material was peripheral blood. The receptors shown here come from a human donor in a cohort sampled during active COVID-19.

The chain employs TRBV19 and TRBJ2-2, with 10 bases matching TRBD1. V lost 4 bases to trimming and J lost 6 bases; unmatched junction nucleotides: 5. There are 15 residues in the CDR3. The germline gives CDR1 LNHDA, CDR2 SQIVND (reference sequence). CDR3 DNA: TGTGCCAGTAGTACGGACAGGGGGTTGCCCGGGGAGCTGTTTTTT. Protein: CASSTDRGLPGELFF. The full variable domain, with the rest looked up from reference TRBV19 and TRBJ2-2, is DGGITQSPKYLFRKEGQNVTLSCEQNLNHDAMYWYRQDPGQGLRLIYYSQIVNDFQKGDIAEGYSVSREKKESFPLTVTSAQKNPTAFYLCASSTDRGLPGELFFGEGSRLTVL.

The sample holds one count of this clone. The V and J genes are TRBV6-2 or TRBV6-3 and TRBJ2-7; TRBD2 agrees at 7 bases. Unmatched junction bases numbered 4, after V lost 6 bases and J lost 2 bases. Germline-derived CDR1 and CDR2 are MNHEY and SVGEGT. The length of the CDR3 is 13 residues. The CDR3 is CASSLGGTYEQYF. The CDR3 DNA reads as TGTGCCAGCAGCCTCGGGGGGACCTACGAGCAGTACTTC.

The chain couples TRBV5-6 to TRBJ1-2; possibly TRBD1 for D (5 bases). The CDR3 sequence is 12 residues long. Germline CDR1 is SGHDT and CDR2 is YYEEEE. Deletions cut 4 bases from V and 8 bases from J, with 12 bases between. The CDR3 DNA reads TGTGCCAGCAGCCCTGGCGGGGGGGGCTACACCTTC. This sequence encodes CASSPGGGGYTF.

With regard to this clone: The germline gene is not matched at one end of the junction; a read error may be the cause. CDR3 nucleotide sequence: TGTGCCTGCAGGGGGAGCGAAGAGACCCAGTACTTC. Translated: CACRGSEETQYF. The rearrangement uses TRBV2 and TRBJ2-5; 7 nucleotides agree with TRBD1. The CDR3 has 12 amino acids. The germline CDR1 and CDR2 sequences are SNHLY and FYNNEI.

The rearrangement joins TRBV6-6 to TRBJ2-3; 7 bases line up with TRBD1. This CDR3 has 12 amino acids. After removal of 7 bases from V and 4 bases from J, the junction contained 2 bases not matched to a gene. CDR1 MNHNY and CDR2 SVGAGI come from the germline V gene (reference sequence). The CDR3, as DNA: TGTGCCAGCACCCAGGGGGCAGATACGCAGTATTTT. This encodes CASTQGADTQYF.

The chain uses TRBV9 and TRBJ2-2; D possibly corresponds to TRBD2 (7 bases). Trimming stripped 4 bases from V and 7 bases from J, with 20 bases between. The CDR3 sequence is 16 residues long. Germline V gene data show CDR1 as SGDLS and CDR2 as YYNGEE. The CDR3 DNA reads TGTGCCAGCAGCTCCCGGAGGGGGAGGGCCTTCGGGGAGCTGTTTTTT. This codes for CASSSRRGRAFGELFF.

About this clone itself: At one end the junction does not follow the germline gene, possibly because of a read error. Other DNA sequences of this sample code for an identical CDR3. The CDR3 bases are TGTGCCAGCAGTGAATTTCTAGCGGGAGTTCATTTC. Translating it yields CASSEFLAGVHF. This chain joins TRBV6-1 and TRBJ2-7, with 10 bases that match TRBD2. The germline V gene encodes CDR1 MNHNS and CDR2 SASEGT. CDR3 length equals 12 residues.

The rearrangement uses TRBV18 and TRBJ1-6; 9 bases are a match to TRBD1. CDR1 and CDR2 from the germline V gene are KGHSH and LQKENI. With V trimmed by 0 bases and J by 8 bases, 8 bases remained unmatched. This CDR3 spans 17 amino acids. The CDR3 loop is CASSPPRTGANHSPLHF. CDR3 in DNA: TGTGCCAGCTCACCACCTAGGACAGGGGCTAACCATTCACCCCTCCACTTT. The full variable domain, with the rest looked up from reference TRBV18 and TRBJ1-6, is NAGVMQNPRHLVRRRGQEARLRCSPMKGHSHVYWYRQLPEEGLKFMVYLQKENIIDESGMPKERFSAEFPKEGPSILRIQQVVRGDSAAYFCASSPPRTGANHSPLHFGNGTRLTVT.

This clone has a handful of counts. The chain carries TRBV2 and TRBJ1-1; 8 bases agree with TRBD1. Germline V lookup: CDR1 SNHLY, CDR2 FYNNEI. V lost 5 bases and J lost 6; bases outside the gene matches: 11. CDR3 length: 15 residues. CDR3 DNA: TGTGCCAGCAGTATAGAGAAAGGACAGGGCGCTGAAGCTTTCTTT. Its protein is CASSIEKGQGAEAFF.

This clone was counted only a few times. This sequence joins TRBV12-2 and TRBJ1-5; the table names TRBD1, a call not compared with the DNA. TRBV12-2 is a recognized pseudogene. This CDR3 has 15 residues. In nucleotides, the CDR3 is TGTGCAAGTCGCCGTATACAGGGATGCAATCAGCCCCAGCATTTT. It specifies CASRRIQGCNQPQHF.

V usage is TRBV6-5 and J usage is TRBJ2-2; weak D call: TRBD1 (6 bases). CDR1 and CDR2 from the germline V gene are MNHEY and SVGAGI. The V gene lost 7 bases and the J gene lost 4 bases, with 16 bases spanning the gap. This CDR3 region has 15 residues. The CDR3 nucleotides are TGTGCCAGCATCCAGGGGCCTTCCCCCACCGGGGAGCTGTTTTTT. It encodes CASIQGPSPTGELFF.

This sequence joins TRBV11-1 and TRBJ2-1; tentatively, D is TRBD2 (6 bases). Germline V CDR1 and CDR2: SGHAT, FQDESV (reference sequence). This CDR3 comprises 15 residues. Trimming took off 5 bases at V and 6 bases at J, with 17 bases between the two ends. In DNA form, the CDR3 reads TGTGCCAGCAGCGGAAGGGCGGGATTGGGCAATGAGCAGTTCTTC. Protein sequence: CASSGRAGLGNEQFF.

The genes are TRBV2 and TRBJ1-2, with 7 bases lining up with TRBD1. After removal of 6 bases from V and 6 bases from J, the junction contained 10 bases not matched to a gene. The V gene's germline CDR1 is SNHLY and CDR2 FYNNEI. This CDR3 spans 14 amino acids. CDR3 in DNA: TGTGCCAGCAGCCTCAGACAGGGCGGGCATGGCTACACCTTC. Protein product: CASSLRQGGHGYTF.

In the case of this clone: Other DNA sequences in the sample encode the same CDR3. The J gene is TRBJ1-4, the V gene TRBV2; 8 nucleotides agree with TRBD1. Germline V CDR1 and CDR2: SNHLY, FYNNEI. Trimming removed 7 bases from V and 5 bases from J; junction bases left unmatched: 3. The CDR3 covers 13 residues. CDR3 coding DNA: TGTGCCAGCAACGACAGGGGCAATGAAAAACTGTTTTTT. It yields the protein CASNDRGNEKLFF.